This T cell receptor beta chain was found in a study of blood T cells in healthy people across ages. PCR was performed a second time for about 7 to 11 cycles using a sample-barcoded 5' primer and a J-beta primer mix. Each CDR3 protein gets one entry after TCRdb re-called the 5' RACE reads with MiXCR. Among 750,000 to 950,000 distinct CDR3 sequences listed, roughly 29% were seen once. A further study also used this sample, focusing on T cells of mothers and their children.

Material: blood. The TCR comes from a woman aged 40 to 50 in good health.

The CDR3 loop reads CASSPRIGTGVIHGYTF. CDR3 in DNA: TGCGCCAGCAGCCCACGAATAGGGACAGGGGTTATTCATGGCTACACCTTC. The V call is TRBV5-1, the J call TRBJ1-2, with TRBD1 matching over 10 bases. CDR1 and CDR2 from the germline V gene are SGHRS and YFSETQ. The length of the CDR3 is 17 residues. Trimming removed 4 bases from V and 6 bases from J; junction bases left unmatched: 15.